The clone carrying this T cell receptor beta chain was detected ten times or more. What it binds is unknown. This specimen belongs to a study of breast tumors, draining lymph nodes, adjacent tissues. TCRdb re-derived calls from the multiplex PCR reads in MiXCR, one entry per CDR3 protein. The repertoire consists of some 150,000 distinct CDR3 sequences, with about a fifth occurring once and the leading ten covering roughly 2.5%. From germline, CDR1 is SQVTM and CDR2 ANQGSEA. Trimming took 3 bases from V and 2 from J, leaving 10 bases between them. The length of the CDR3 is 14 residues. Samples came from axillary lymph nodes draining the breast cancer. General observations from the study: Most tumor T cells seemingly derive from lymph node, then expand in tumor.

The source of this sequence is a female donor with breast cancer. Some clones in this sample may be carry-over from other donors' samples. The sequenced sample was axillary lymph node tissue. V and J are TRBV29-1 and TRBJ1-4, with D possibly being TRBD1 (6 bases). CDR3 in DNA: TGCAGCGTTGACCCTACAGGGACTAATGAAAAACTGTTTTTT. Amino acid sequence: CSVDPTGTNEKLFF.